Listed below are T cell receptor beta chains from one sample, sequenced in a study of blood T cell repertoires in COVID-19. Produced via immunoSEQ multiplex PCR; TCRdb's table is partial and in-frame only. The table shows about 220,000 clones, with over 75% occurring only once. The sample comprised peripheral blood. The origin of the receptors is a human donor in a cohort sampled during active COVID-19. CDR3s leave out the opening cysteine and the closing phenylalanine or tryptophan. The D gene is left open where the match is weak.

V gene | D gene | CDR3 protein
TRBV7-9 | - | ASGLGVNEQF
TRBV6-6 | - | ASSYQGRQPQH
TRBV12-5 | TRBD1 | ASGPDRARAF
TRBV19 | - | ASSIAGGANTEAF
TRBV7-9 | - | ASSLNLGAAEEKLF
TRBV11-3 | TRBD1 | ASSQTTGSITDTQY
TRBV7-9 | TRBD2 | ASSPASGRFLTYEQY
TRBV24-1 | TRBD1 | ATSKGQGAVYGYT
TRBV28 | - | ASSRRAIQY
TRBV19 | - | ASSPFSGANVLT
TRBV7-2 | - | ASSLDKYYEQY
TRBV6-2/TRBV6-3 | TRBD2 | ASSYPSGGRTDTQY
TRBV6-5 | - | ASNLGDQPQH
TRBV24-1 | TRBD1 | ATSDPTGGAGETQY
TRBV5-1 | TRBD2 | ASSRGTSGTDTQY
TRBV29-1 | TRBD1 | SVLRQGQTGEQY
TRBV28 | TRBD1 | ASSWDREYGYT
TRBV29-1 | TRBD2 | SVDPFPTSGRGNEQF
TRBV9 | TRBD1 | ASSQKDRGRDGYT
TRBV7-7 | - | ASSLASVTTHQETQY
TRBV5-1 | - | ASKGEGAQY
TRBV4-2 | - | ASSQDQDLSPY
TRBV5-8 | - | ASSPRVGGTGELF
TRBV19 | TRBD1 | ASRPGTGVSNTIY
TRBV11-3 | TRBD1 | ASSLRQGAGTGELF
TRBV3-1/TRBV3-2 | TRBD1 | ASSRPGQGARANVLT
TRBV6-5 | - | ASSTTDARGETQY
TRBV3-1/TRBV3-2 | - | ASSPGSGVGGYT
TRBV9 | - | ASSADTMNTEAF
TRBV5-5 | TRBD1 | ASSGYRGLQY
TRBV7-9 | - | ASSFSPTGELF
TRBV6-1 | - | ASSEQTASGNTIY
TRBV11-2 | TRBD2 | ASSQAGTRSFNEQF
TRBV7-2 | TRBD1 | ASDPGTGAAGELF
TRBV14 | - | ASSRRALNTEAF
TRBV29-1 | TRBD1 | SAYRGWDEQF
TRBV6-5 | TRBD1 | ASSLQGAGEKLF
TRBV11-2 | - | ASSLLTVGEQF
TRBV19 | - | ASSMDFGGNEQF
TRBV28 | TRBD1 | ASSFRGQVMNTEAF
TRBV3-1/TRBV3-2 | TRBD2 | ASSQSAGGPANEQY
TRBV19 | - | ASSIWPAAGNSPLH
TRBV9 | TRBD1 | ASSGTDGSYNEQF
TRBV5-1 | TRBD1 | ASSFGETGGFTPSPLH
TRBV13 | TRBD2 | ATREAGGTYEQY
TRBV6-4 | TRBD2 | ASAGLAADNEQF
TRBV27 | TRBD1 | ASGLWTGGDTQY
TRBV28 | TRBD1 | ASSFRQGRRNTEAF
TRBV27 | TRBD2 | ASSPYESPLAGAVGSYEQY
TRBV7-9 | - | ASSLGTVDYT
TRBV6-4 | TRBD2 | ASSDRGLVSYEQY
TRBV9 | - | ASSVWGEATQY
TRBV3-1/TRBV3-2 | TRBD2 | ASSPGASGSRYEQY
TRBV5-4 | TRBD1 | ASSPTPSTGEGGNTIY
TRBV3-1/TRBV3-2 | - | ASSLRTLVGDTQY
TRBV7-2 | - | ASSPRTGMNTEAF
TRBV28 | - | ASSLAGGGSGQPQH
TRBV18 | - | ASSPPNQSNQPQH
TRBV14 | TRBD1 | ASSQTGGGQY